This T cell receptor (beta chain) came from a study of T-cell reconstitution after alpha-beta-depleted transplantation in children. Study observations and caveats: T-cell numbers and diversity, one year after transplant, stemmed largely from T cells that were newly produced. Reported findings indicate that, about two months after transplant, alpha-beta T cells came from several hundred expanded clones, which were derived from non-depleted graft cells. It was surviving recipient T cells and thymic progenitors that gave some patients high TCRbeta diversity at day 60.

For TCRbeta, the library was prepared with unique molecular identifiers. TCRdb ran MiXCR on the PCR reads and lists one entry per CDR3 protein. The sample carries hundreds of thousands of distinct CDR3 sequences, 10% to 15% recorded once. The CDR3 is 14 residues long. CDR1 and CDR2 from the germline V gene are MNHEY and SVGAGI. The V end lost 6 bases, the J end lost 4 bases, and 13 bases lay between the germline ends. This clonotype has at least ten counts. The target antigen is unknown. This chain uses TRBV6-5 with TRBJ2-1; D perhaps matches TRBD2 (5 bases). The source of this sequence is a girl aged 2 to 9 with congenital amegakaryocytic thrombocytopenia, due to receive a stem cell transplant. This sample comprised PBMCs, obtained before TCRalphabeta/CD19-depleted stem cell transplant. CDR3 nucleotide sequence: TGTGCCAGCAGAGGGTGGGAGCCTTACAATGAGCAGTTCTTC. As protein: CASRGWEPYNEQFF.